This T cell receptor (beta chain) was captured by sequencing in a study of blood T cell repertoires in COVID-19. What the recovered Cohort 3 donors had was two negative PCRs, clearance, or symptom resolution. V was shortened by 5 bases and J by 0 bases, with 11 bases between the two germline ends. This CDR3 has 15 residues. Germline lookup yields CDR1 SGHTA and CDR2 FQGNSA. Repertoires were generated with immunoSEQ multiplex PCR, while TCRdb's copy carries only in-frame clones and drops some. The sample has some 120,000 clones, less than 90% seen once. The source of this sequence is a young man who had recovered from COVID-19. The chain couples TRBV7-2 to TRBJ1-3, with D possibly matching TRBD1 (5 bases). The sample was PBMCs or T cells enriched from blood (not recorded which). This chain's CDR3 is CASSRGGVSGNTIYF. CDR3 sequence (DNA): TGTGCCAGCAGCCGGGGAGGGGTCTCTGGAAACACCATATATTTT.